This T cell receptor beta chain is from a study of shared clonotypes between healthy human individuals. In the study overall: The composition of the donors was a couple of women and a few men aged 18 to 49.

The assay ran at deep level. Per the study methods: Sequence data from immunoSEQ were junction-only and lacked quality scores; consequently, filtering differed. This table comes from immunoSEQ multiplex PCR, and its TCRdb copy is limited to in-frame clones, with some not included. That table furnishes V, J and clone size, whereas the DNA furnished D and trimming. The sample holds 450,000 to 500,000 clones, roughly 80% seen once. The germline gives CDR1 LGHNT, CDR2 FRNRAP. V was clipped by 8 bases and J by 2 bases, with 9 bases between them. The CDR3 runs 12 residues. The rearrangement joins TRBV12-5 to TRBJ1-2; D is perhaps TRBD1 (5 bases). The sequencing sample was made of PBMCs. The receptor was isolated from a woman aged 40 to 55 in good health. Some clones in this sample may be carry-over from other donors' samples. The CDR3 loop is CASNRDNYGYTF. The CDR3 DNA reads TGTGCTAGTAACCGGGACAACTATGGCTACACCTTC.